This is a list of T cell receptor beta chains from one sample in a study of radiation and T cells in renal cell carcinoma. Measured with immunoSEQ multiplex PCR; TCRdb has only the in-frame clones, and not every one. The data show around 180,000 clones, about nine tenths seen once. Sequences were derived from blood, sampled from a patient whose treatment included radiotherapy and nephrectomy. These receptors originate from a woman in her 50s with renal cell carcinoma. The CDR3 runs from the conserved cysteine through the conserved F or W. A D gene is named only where the DNA matches it firmly. Size is stated for part of the rows, as once, few or many counts, or as a class when the clone is expanded.

-	-	TRBV14	TRBJ2-2	CASSRQYTGELFF	TGTGCCAGCAGCCGACAGTACACCGGGGAGCTGTTTTTT
-	-	TRBV18	TRBJ2-5	CASSPDEKESQYF	TGTGCCAGCTCTCCCGACGAGAAAGAGAGCCAGTACTTC
-	-	TRBV6-6	TRBJ1-1	CASRILWRGNTEAFF	TGTGCCAGCAGAATCCTATGGAGAGGGAACACTGAAGCTTTCTTT
-	-	TRBV4-3	TRBJ1-4	CASSQGESRNEKLFF	TGCGCCAGCAGCCAAGGGGAGAGCCGAAATGAAAAACTGTTTTTT
-	TRBD1	TRBV7-9	TRBJ1-1	CASSSAQYLQGTNTEAFF	TGTGCCAGCAGCTCCGCCCAATATTTACAGGGGACGAACACTGAAGCTTTCTTT
-	-	TRBV18	TRBJ2-7	CASSPPPGVGEQYF	TGTGCCAGCTCACCACCGCCCGGGGTAGGGGAGCAGTACTTC
few	-	TRBV10-2	TRBJ1-1	CASSPVGDTEAFF	TGCGCCAGCAGCCCCGTGGGGGACACTGAAGCTTTCTTT
-	-	TRBV19	TRBJ2-1	CASSLGELDVDEQFF	TGTGCCAGTAGTCTCGGAGAACTAGACGTCGATGAGCAGTTCTTC
-	-	TRBV7-8	TRBJ1-3	CASSQGLIAGNTIYF	TGTGCCAGCAGCCAGGGACTTATCGCGGGAAACACCATATATTTT
-	-	TRBV9	TRBJ2-1	CASSVGGLTYNEQFF	TGTGCCAGCAGCGTGGGGGGCTTAACCTACAATGAGCAGTTCTTC
-	-	TRBV6-1	TRBJ2-5	CASAGVQETQYF	TGTGCCAGCGCAGGGGTCCAAGAGACCCAGTACTTC
-	TRBD2	TRBV7-2	TRBJ2-3	CATGERGETDTQYF	TGTGCCACCGGAGAGCGGGGGGAAACAGATACGCAGTATTTT
-	TRBD1	TRBV11-3	TRBJ1-6	CASSLGQGDNSPLHF	TGTGCCAGCAGCTTAGGACAGGGCGACAATTCACCCCTCCACTTT
-	-	TRBV6-1	TRBJ2-5	CASRRALHETQYF	TGTGCCAGCAGGAGGGCCTTACATGAGACCCAGTACTTC
-	TRBD1	TRBV7-9	TRBJ2-3	CASSLAGQGTDTQYF	TGTGCCAGCAGCTTGGCCGGACAGGGCACAGATACGCAGTATTTT
once	-	TRBV5-5	TRBJ1-1	CASSLERGTEAFF	TGTGCCAGCAGCTTGGAAAGGGGGACTGAAGCTTTCTTT
-	-	TRBV4-1	TRBJ1-2	CASSQDPGTDYGYTF	TGCGCCAGCAGCCAAGATCCGGGGACGGACTATGGCTACACCTTC
-	-	TRBV4-3	TRBJ2-7	CASSLNRAEQYF	TGCGCCAGCAGCCTCAACAGGGCCGAGCAGTACTTC
-	TRBD2	TRBV4-2	TRBJ2-1	CASSHLLAGGPGEQFF	TGTGCCAGCAGCCACTTACTAGCGGGGGGGCCCGGTGAGCAGTTCTTC
-	TRBD1	TRBV29-1	TRBJ2-1	CSAGQGFDEQFF	TGCAGCGCAGGACAGGGATTCGATGAGCAGTTCTTC
-	-	TRBV7-2	TRBJ1-2	CASSRTMEGYTF	TGTGCCAGCAGCCGTACCATGGAGGGCTACACCTTC
-	TRBD2	TRBV7-8	TRBJ2-2	CASSPGLAGDNTGELFF	TGTGCCAGCAGCCCGGGACTAGCGGGGGATAACACCGGGGAGCTGTTTTTT
once	-	TRBV30	TRBJ1-3	CACRETPGNTIYF	TGTGCCTGCAGGGAAACCCCTGGAAACACCATATATTTT
-	-	TRBV6-5	TRBJ1-1	CASSTTGVTEAFF	TGTGCCAGCAGTACAACGGGAGTAACTGAAGCTTTCTTT
once	-	TRBV15	TRBJ2-7	CATSREVSSYEQYF	TGTGCCACCAGCAGAGAGGTGAGCTCCTACGAGCAGTACTTC